The clone carrying this T cell receptor beta chain was found many times. The antigen remains unidentified. V lost 10 bases, J lost 0 bases, and 16 bases lay in between. The CDR3 covers 16 residues. Germline assignment: CDR1 SEHNR and CDR2 FQNEAQ (reference sequence). Time point defined: patch test 3, about 24 weeks after DPC sensitization. The treatment: therapeutic diphenylcyclopropenone sensitization with weekly scalp DPC. Extraction yielded total RNA from whole blood (unfractionated). Study processing details: TCR counts had a median of 95,638 per sample and spanned roughly 20,000 to 750,000. A single record per CDR3 protein comes from TCRdb applying MiXCR to the RACE reads. These V and J calls are TCRdb output, not the study's own analysis. This table has about 82,000 distinct CDR3 sequences, 13% appearing once. This sample is part of a study of human T cells and chemical hapten exposure. Findings and caveats of the study: In comparison with controls, expanded TCRs gave rise to a significantly larger number of large CDR3 similarity clusters.

The rearrangement joins TRBV7-9 to TRBJ2-6; D is undetermined. Sequencing was performed on whole blood, taken in connection with sensitization to the hapten diphenylcyclopropenone (DPC). This TCR was sampled from a woman aged 50 to 60 with alopecia areata. Some clones in this sample may be carry-over from other donors' samples. CDR3 region: CATDSGRSSGANVLTF. Written as DNA, the CDR3 is TGTGCCACCGACTCAGGACGGAGCTCTGGGGCCAACGTCCTGACTTTC.